One sample yielded the 27 T cell receptor beta chains listed below, sequenced in a study of naive and memory T cell subsets. TCR cDNA received a 3' ligated oligonucleotide that carried a UMI. Four PCR rounds used nested alpha and beta constant region primers plus the SP2 primer. Each CDR3 protein is one row after TCRdb ran MiXCR on the 5' RACE reads. In the table there are about 48,000 distinct CDR3 sequences, about 4.8% of which are singletons. These receptors originate from a female donor in good health.

This clonotype came up many times. J is TRBJ2-1 and V is TRBV29-1; D unresolved. V dropped 4 bases and J dropped 4 bases, with 5 bases sitting between them. The germline CDR1 and CDR2 sequences are SQVTM and ANQGSEA. The CDR3 consists of 11 residues. The CDR3 region has the DNA TGCAGCGTTGTCCAATACAATGAGCAGTTCTTC. This sequence encodes CSVVQYNEQFF.

This clonotype is judged medium-sized. The chain carries TRBV29-1 and TRBJ2-7; no clear D. Germline V CDR1 and CDR2: SQVTM, ANQGSEA. V lost 4 bases and J 2 bases, leaving 6 bases between the germline ends. The CDR3 has 11 residues. CDR3 sequence (DNA): TGCAGCGTTGCCGGAGCCTACGAGCAGTACTTC. Its translation: CSVAGAYEQYF.

This clonotype was recorded many times. The chain links TRBV24-1 to TRBJ2-1; D ambiguous. CDR3 size: 13 residues. The V and J ends lost 7 bases and 4 bases respectively, with 10 bases between them. Germline V gives CDR1 KGHDR, CDR2 SFDVKD. The CDR3 DNA reads TGTGCCACCAGGGGTTCTGATTACAATGAGCAGTTCTTC. Amino acids: CATRGSDYNEQFF.

This clonotype has a handful of counts. CDR3 bases: TGTGCCAGCACTCAAATTGAAGCTTTCTTT. This sequence encodes CASTQIEAFF. J is TRBJ1-1 and V is TRBV7-8; the D is unclear. This CDR3 is 10 amino acids long. V lost 7 bases to trimming and J lost 7 bases, with 7 bases between them. Germline V gives CDR1 SGHVS, CDR2 FQNEAQ.

The chain recombines TRBV5-1 with TRBJ2-3; D unresolved. The ends were cut back, 3 bases at V and 2 bases at J, with 1 base in the middle. This CDR3 has 11 amino acids. Looked up from germline, CDR1 is SGHRS and CDR2 is YFSETQ. The CDR3 spells CASSSTDTQYF. Here the CDR3 DNA reads TGCGCCAGCAGCTCCACAGATACGCAGTATTTT. Full variable domain (remainder filled in from reference TRBV5-1 and TRBJ2-3): KAGVTQTPRYLIKTRGQQVTLSCSPISGHRSVSWYQQTPGQGLQFLFEYFSETQRNKGNFPGRFSGRQFSNSRSEMNVSTLELGDSALYLCASSSTDTQYFGPGTRLTVL.

This clonotype was seen at least ten times. The chain joins TRBV18 to TRBJ2-5; 9 nucleotides agree with TRBD1. V gave up 3 bases and J gave up 4 bases; unmatched junction bases: 6. This CDR3 has 15 residues. CDR1 is KGHSH and CDR2 is LQKENI in the germline V gene. The CDR3 region has the DNA TGTGCCAGCTCACCCATACAGGGGGCAGGAGAGACCCAGTACTTC. Translating gives CASSPIQGAGETQYF.

Many counts were recorded for this clonotype. The rearrangement uses TRBV2 and TRBJ1-5; D gene uncertain. V gave up 8 bases and J gave up 2 bases, with 10 bases separating them. Germline lookup yields CDR1 SNHLY and CDR2 FYNNEI. The CDR3 has 13 amino acids. The CDR3 bases are TGTGCCAGCGGAGCGGAAGGCAATCAGCCCCAGCATTTT. Protein product: CASGAEGNQPQHF.

This clonotype was seen at least ten times. V usage is TRBV14 and J usage is TRBJ2-3; tentatively, D is TRBD2 (5 bases). Germline CDR1 is SGHDN and CDR2 is FVKESK. This CDR3 region has 16 residues. V was pared by 0 bases and J by 3 bases, with 13 bases between. The CDR3 region has the DNA TGTGCCAGCAGCCAAGAACCGGGAAGGCCTACAGATACGCAGTATTTT. Encoded protein: CASSQEPGRPTDTQYF.

To note about this clonotype: This may come from a read error, since a much larger clone is one base off. The rearrangement joins TRBV29-1 to TRBJ2-3; D not resolved. In germline, CDR1 is SQVTM, CDR2 ANQGSEA. With 1 base removed from V and 2 bases from J, the gap between germline ends came to 1 base. This CDR3 has 11 amino acids. The CDR3 nucleotides read TGCAGCGTTGAAGCCACAGATACGCAGTATTTT. It specifies CSVEATDTQYF.

This clonotype showed up many times. V is TRBV6-1 and J is TRBJ2-4, with D unclear. CDR3 length equals 12 residues. V was clipped by 7 bases and J by 5 bases, with 9 bases between them. In germline, CDR1 is MNHNS, CDR2 SASEGT. The CDR3: CASTEFQNIQYF. The CDR3, as DNA: TGTGCCAGCACGGAGTTCCAAAACATTCAGTACTTC.

A word on this clonotype: Its ends do not fully match the called genes, so a read error is possible. The gene calls are TRBV6-1 and TRBJ2-4; perhaps TRBD2 as D (5 bases). The CDR3 covers 15 residues. Germline assignment: CDR1 MNHNS and CDR2 SASEGT. The CDR3 region has the DNA TGTGCCAGCAGTGAATCGACCCCTAGCAGCGGATCTATCAGGTTC. As protein: CASSESTPSSGSIRF.

This clonotype was counted at least ten times. This rearrangement joins TRBV3-1 to TRBJ2-2; TRBD2 agrees at 7 bases. This CDR3 is 15 amino acids long. Germline CDR1 reads LGHDT; CDR2 reads YNNKEL (reference sequence). Unmatched junction bases numbered 7, after V lost 8 bases and J lost 1 base. The CDR3 DNA reads TGTGCCAGCTCCCGGGGGGAGCTGAACACCGGGGAGCTGTTTTTT. Translation gives CASSRGELNTGELFF.

This clonotype was detected ten times or more. The chain links TRBV7-9 to TRBJ2-1, with a possible D match to TRBD2 (6 bases). The V end lost 4 bases, the J end lost 1 base, and 11 bases lay between the germline ends. CDR3 length: 15 amino acids. Germline-derived CDR1 and CDR2 are SEHNR and FQNEAQ (reference sequence). The CDR3 loop reads CASSYGSVSYNEQFF. Written as DNA, the CDR3 is TGTGCCAGCAGCTACGGGAGTGTGTCCTACAATGAGCAGTTCTTC.

Notes on this clonotype: A read error may be the cause here, since a much bigger clone is one base away. The CDR3: CASVQGEPNQPQHF. CDR3 nucleotide sequence: TGTGCCAGCGTTCAGGGGGAGCCCAATCAGCCCCAGCATTTT. The genes are TRBV2 and TRBJ1-5; 7 bases agree with TRBD1. Unmatched junction bases numbered 7, after V lost 8 bases and J lost 3 bases. CDR1 is SNHLY and CDR2 is FYNNEI in the germline V gene. The CDR3 runs to 14 residues.

This clonotype was observed at least ten times. V gene TRBV9 combines with J gene TRBJ2-5; 10 bases agree with TRBD2. J gave up 7 bases and V 2 bases, and 8 bases lay outside the gene matches. The CDR3 spans 15 residues. Germline assignment: CDR1 SGDLS and CDR2 YYNGEE. DNA of the CDR3: TGTGCCAGCAGCGTGTCTAGCGGGAGTGGGGTGACCCAGTACTTC. Its translation: CASSVSSGSGVTQYF.

This clonotype was seen repeatedly, ten times or more. The chain employs TRBV5-1 and TRBJ1-1; TRBD1 matches at 11 bases. Germline V lookup: CDR1 SGHRS, CDR2 YFSETQ. V gave up 4 bases and J gave up 4 bases; unmatched junction bases: 9. CDR3 length equals 16 residues. The CDR3, as DNA: TGCGCCAGCAGCCCCAGGACAGGGGGCATGGGCACTGAAGCTTTCTTT. It is translated as CASSPRTGGMGTEAFF.

This clonotype came up many times. The chain is built from TRBV6-2 or TRBV6-3 and TRBJ2-7; no firm D call. The CDR3 length is 14 residues. The germline V and J ends were trimmed by 3 bases and 6 bases, with 15 bases remaining between them. CDR1 and CDR2 (germline): MNHEY, SVGEGT. This CDR3 is CASSYNPRRGEQYF. The CDR3 bases are TGTGCCAGCAGTTATAACCCTAGAAGAGGCGAGCAGTACTTC.

This clonotype was detected ten times or more. The DNA of the CDR3 is TGTGCCAGCAGTTCCTCCGGGACAGTTAATTCACCCCTCCACTTT. It encodes CASSSSGTVNSPLHF. V gene TRBV12-3 or TRBV12-4 combines with J gene TRBJ1-6; 7 bases match TRBD1. This CDR3 region has 15 residues. Trimming cost V 4 bases and J 6 bases; bases outside gene matches: 6.

At least ten counts were recorded for this clonotype. This chain links TRBV6-1 with TRBJ1-4, with D perhaps TRBD1 (6 bases). The V gene's germline CDR1 is MNHNS and CDR2 SASEGT. This CDR3 contains 18 residues. V lost 2 bases and J lost 0, with 16 bases in between. The CDR3 DNA reads as TGTGCCAGCAGTGAATGGGGGCTCCCCTATGCAACTAATGAAAAACTGTTTTTT. Translating gives CASSEWGLPYATNEKLFF.

This clonotype was seen ten or more times. This chain connects TRBV29-1 to TRBJ2-7, with 8 bases identical to TRBD1. V was pared by 7 bases and J by 2 bases, with 4 bases of the junction left unmatched. This CDR3 has 12 residues. CDR1 is SQVTM and CDR2 is ANQGSEA in the germline V gene. The CDR3 sequence: CSGGQATYEQYF. DNA of the CDR3: TGCAGCGGGGGACAGGCCACCTACGAGCAGTACTTC.

Note on this clonotype: A much bigger clone sits one base away, suggesting this may be a read error. V and J are TRBV3-1 and TRBJ1-1; no reliable D call. The CDR3 is 13 residues long. Germline CDR1 is LGHDT and CDR2 is YNNKEL (reference sequence). CDR3 coding DNA: TGTGCCAGCAGACAAGTGCGTGGAACTGAAGCTTTCTTT. Translating gives CASRQVRGTEAFF.

This clonotype was found many times. V gene TRBV20-1 combines with J gene TRBJ2-1; D is ambiguous. The ends were cut back, 4 bases at V and 6 bases at J, with 13 bases in the middle. Germline V gives CDR1 DFQATT, CDR2 SNEGSKA (reference sequence). This CDR3 contains 13 residues. The CDR3 reads CSAKIGFPNEQFF. CDR3 bases: TGCAGTGCTAAAATTGGATTCCCCAATGAGCAGTTCTTC.

At least ten counts were recorded for this clonotype. CDR3 coding DNA: TGTGCCAGCTCACGGGGAGTTGGAGACATTCAGTACTTC. Translated, it gives CASSRGVGDIQYF. This sequence joins TRBV18 and TRBJ2-4, with D tentatively TRBD2 (5 bases). Germline V gene sequence: CDR1 KGHSH, CDR2 LQKENI. The V gene lost 4 bases and the J gene lost 8 bases, with 12 bases spanning the gap. The CDR3 covers 13 residues.

The table lists this clonotype with a few counts. An end of the junction differs from the germline gene, which may be a read error. The rearrangement joins TRBV6-5 to TRBJ1-2; D call uncertain. Germline assignment: CDR1 MNHEY and CDR2 SVGAGI. This CDR3 region has 14 residues. CDR3 DNA sequence: TGTGCCAGCAGCCCCCGCGCAGGCAACTATGGCGACACCTTC. It translates to CASSPRAGNYGDTF.

This clonotype has a handful of counts. This rearrangement joins TRBV7-9 to TRBJ1-2; TRBD1 agrees at 11 bases. The germline V gene encodes CDR1 SEHNR and CDR2 FQNEAQ (reference sequence). The CDR3 length is 14 residues. Trimming removed 5 bases from V and 12 bases from J; junction bases left unmatched: 11. The CDR3 nucleotides are TGTGCCAGCAGCCCCCGGACAGGGGGCGCGGGCGACACCTTC. This codes for CASSPRTGGAGDTF.

There are many counts of this clonotype. The chain employs TRBV3-1 and TRBJ2-1; D is perhaps TRBD1 (6 bases). CDR3 length: 15 residues. Germline V gene data show CDR1 as LGHDT and CDR2 as YNNKEL (reference sequence). Deletions cut 1 base from V and 5 bases from J, with 12 bases between. In nucleotides, the CDR3 is TGTGCCAGCAGCCAAGCGCCGACAGGAAACAATGAGCAGTTCTTC. Protein sequence: CASSQAPTGNNEQFF.

A few counts support this clonotype. The CDR3 sequence: CASSPKGGGANVLTF. In nucleotides, the CDR3 is TGTGCCAGCTCACCTAAGGGCGGTGGGGCCAACGTCCTGACTTTC. V is TRBV18 and J is TRBJ2-6; D uncertain. V was cut by 3 bases and J by 3 bases, with 9 bases left in between. This CDR3 comprises 15 residues. The germline gives CDR1 KGHSH, CDR2 LQKENI. The whole variable domain, filled in from reference TRBV18 and TRBJ2-6, reads NAGVMQNPRHLVRRRGQEARLRCSPMKGHSHVYWYRQLPEEGLKFMVYLQKENIIDESGMPKERFSAEFPKEGPSILRIQQVVRGDSAAYFCASSPKGGGANVLTFGAGSRLTVL.